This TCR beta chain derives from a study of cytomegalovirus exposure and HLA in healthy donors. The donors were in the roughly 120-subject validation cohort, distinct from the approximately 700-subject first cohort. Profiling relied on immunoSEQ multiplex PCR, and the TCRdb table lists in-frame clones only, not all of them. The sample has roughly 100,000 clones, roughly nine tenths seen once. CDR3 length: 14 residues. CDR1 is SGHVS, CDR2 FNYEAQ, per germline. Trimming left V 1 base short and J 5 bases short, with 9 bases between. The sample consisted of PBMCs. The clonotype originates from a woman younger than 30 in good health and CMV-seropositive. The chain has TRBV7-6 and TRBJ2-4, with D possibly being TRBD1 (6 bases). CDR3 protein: CASSLEGGQNIQYF. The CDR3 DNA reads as TGTGCCAGCAGCTTAGAAGGGGGTCAAAACATTCAGTACTTC.